What follows are 19 T cell receptor beta chains derived from one specimen sequenced in a study of blood T cell repertoires in COVID-19. Some clones are missing from TCRdb's copy, which holds only in-frame ones; the method was immunoSEQ multiplex PCR. The repertoire consists of about 81,000 clones, with roughly 90% occurring once and the leading ten covering roughly 12%. Sequences were obtained from peripheral blood. The receptor set was obtained from a man in his 70s with active or convalescent COVID-19.

This chain joins TRBV12-3 or TRBV12-4 and TRBJ2-1; 7 bases are shared with TRBD2. The CDR3 consists of 13 residues. V lost 3 bases, J lost 7 bases, and 3 bases stayed unmatched. The CDR3 region is CASSFGGGNEQFF. Written as DNA, the CDR3 is TGTGCCAGCAGTTTCGGGGGAGGGAATGAGCAGTTCTTC.

The gene calls are TRBV2 and TRBJ1-2, with no clear D. The CDR3 length is 14 residues. The germline V gene has CDR1 SNHLY and CDR2 FYNNEI. Trimming pared 2 bases from V and 4 bases from J, leaving 11 bases between. The CDR3 spells CASSEHQARYGYTF. The CDR3, as DNA: TGTGCCAGCAGTGAACACCAGGCCCGCTATGGCTACACCTTC.

The V gene is TRBV5-1, the J gene TRBJ1-1; D is unresolved. V was cut by 5 bases and J by 1 base, with 3 bases left in between. The CDR3 runs to 11 residues. Germline V CDR1 and CDR2: SGHRS, YFSETQ. The CDR3 nucleotides are TGCGCCAGCAGACAGAACACTGAAGCTTTCTTT. This gives the protein CASRQNTEAFF. The full variable domain, in which reference TRBV5-1 and TRBJ1-1 provide the parts outside the CDR3, is KAGVTQTPRYLIKTRGQQVTLSCSPISGHRSVSWYQQTPGQGLQFLFEYFSETQRNKGNFPGRFSGRQFSNSRSEMNVSTLELGDSALYLCASRQNTEAFFGQGTRLTVV.

This sequence joins TRBV7-9 and TRBJ2-5, with a weak D call TRBD1 (5 bases). The CDR3 consists of 14 residues. Trimming removed 2 bases at V and 4 bases at J, with 11 bases between. CDR1 is SEHNR, CDR2 FQNEAQ, per germline (reference sequence). CDR3 protein: CASSLPRVGETQYF. CDR3 DNA sequence: TGTGCCAGCAGCTTACCCAGGGTAGGAGAGACCCAGTACTTC.

The chain employs TRBV6-4 and TRBJ2-5; 9 nucleotides align to TRBD1. This CDR3 is built from 14 residues. In germline, CDR1 is MRHNA, CDR2 SNTAGT. J gave up 5 bases and V 7 bases, and 8 bases lay outside the gene matches. CDR3 coding DNA: TGTGCCAGCACCTGGGACAGGGTAACCGAGACCCAGTACTTC. This codes for CASTWDRVTETQYF.

As DNA, the CDR3 is TGTGCCAGCAGTGAAGGGGTACAGGGGAGGGAGACCCAGTACTTC. This sequence encodes CASSEGVQGRETQYF. V gene TRBV6-1 combines with J gene TRBJ2-5; TRBD1 might be the D (7 bases). From germline, CDR1 is MNHNS and CDR2 SASEGT. With 1 base removed from V and 5 bases from J, the gap between germline ends came to 14 bases. The CDR3 consists of 15 residues.

This chain links TRBV4-3 with TRBJ1-6; a weak D match, TRBD1 (5 bases). The germline V gene encodes CDR1 LGHNA and CDR2 YSLEER. Trimming shortened V by 3 bases and J by 13 bases, and 10 bases separated the two germline ends. The CDR3 loop spans 12 amino acids. For the CDR3, the DNA is TGCGCCAGCAGCCATGGGGAGGGGCCCCTCCACTTT. It translates to CASSHGEGPLHF.

This rearrangement joins TRBV6-6 to TRBJ1-4; TRBD1 matches 11 bases. Germline values: CDR1 MNHNY, CDR2 SVGAGI (reference sequence). The trim removed 5 bases at V and 3 bases at J, leaving 11 bases unmatched. The CDR3 has 18 residues. The CDR3 DNA sequence: TGTGCCAGCAGTCGGACAGGGGGCCCCGGTATAGCTAATGAAAAACTGTTTTTT. Encoded protein: CASSRTGGPGIANEKLFF.

The genes are TRBV18 and TRBJ1-3, with D unclear. Germline V lookup: CDR1 KGHSH, CDR2 LQKENI. Deletions cut 0 bases from V and 1 base from J, with 7 bases between. The CDR3 has 15 residues. The CDR3 here is CASSPPSLSGNTIYF. For the CDR3, the DNA is TGTGCCAGCTCACCACCGTCGTTATCTGGAAACACCATATATTTT.

The V call is TRBV7-2, the J call TRBJ1-2; D is uncertain. CDR3 size: 15 residues. Germline V gene data show CDR1 as SGHTA and CDR2 as FQGNSA. Deletions cut 0 bases from V and 6 bases from J, with 14 bases between. CDR3 in amino acids: CASSLADSKRDGYTF. CDR3 coding DNA: TGTGCCAGCAGCTTAGCGGACTCTAAACGGGATGGCTACACCTTC.

V and J are TRBV11-3 and TRBJ2-2; TRBD1 might be the D (7 bases). This CDR3 contains 14 residues. Germline values: CDR1 SGHNT, CDR2 YENEEA. Trimming left V 6 bases short and J 5 bases short, with 13 bases between. CDR3 protein: CASRRTGGTGELFF. CDR3 DNA sequence: TGTGCCAGCAGGAGGACAGGAGGGACCGGGGAGCTGTTTTTT.

The chain recombines TRBV7-3 with TRBJ1-6; D remains ambiguous. This CDR3 comprises 13 residues. CDR1 SGHTA and CDR2 FQGTGA come from the germline V gene. V dropped 0 bases and J dropped 10 bases, with 7 bases sitting between them. The CDR3: CASSLTLRSPLHF. The DNA of the CDR3 is TGTGCCAGCAGCTTAACCCTTCGGTCACCCCTCCACTTT.

The chain carries TRBV7-2 and TRBJ1-5, with D perhaps TRBD1 (5 bases). Trimming shortened V by 0 bases and J by 3 bases, and 9 bases separated the two germline ends. The CDR3 totals 15 residues. Germline V gene data show CDR1 as SGHTA and CDR2 as FQGNSA. The DNA of the CDR3 is TGTGCCAGCAGCTTAGCGCCGGGGGACAATCAGCCCCAGCATTTT. Its translation: CASSLAPGDNQPQHF.

This clone was observed a handful of times. The chain combines TRBV10-3 with TRBJ1-5; 9 bases map to TRBD1. CDR1 is ENHRY, CDR2 SYGVKD, per germline. CDR3 length: 14 residues. V shed 3 bases, J shed 6 bases, and the junction held 3 bases outside the gene matches. Here the CDR3 DNA reads TGTGCCATCAGTGACTTGACAGGGGGTCAGCCCCAGCATTTT. It encodes CAISDLTGGQPQHF.

This rearrangement joins TRBV4-3 to TRBJ2-3; 7 bases are shared with TRBD2. The length of the CDR3 is 13 residues. V lost 4 bases to trimming and J lost 5 bases; unmatched junction nucleotides: 3. Germline-derived CDR1 and CDR2 are LGHNA and YSLEER. The CDR3 region has the DNA TGCGCCAGCAGCCTGAGCGGGGTAGATACGCAGTATTTT. This gives the protein CASSLSGVDTQYF.

There are a few counts of this clone. The V gene is TRBV19, the J gene TRBJ2-7; no clear D. Looked up from germline, CDR1 is LNHDA and CDR2 is SQIVND (reference sequence). Trimming removed 6 bases at V and 3 bases at J, with 15 bases between. This CDR3 is built from 14 residues. CDR3 nucleotides: TGTGCCAGTAGCGCGGTGTACGGATACTACGAGCAGTACTTC. This translates into CASSAVYGYYEQYF.

V and J are TRBV6-2 or TRBV6-3 and TRBJ2-5; TRBD2 aligns across 9 bases. V shed 6 bases and J 1 base; nucleotides not matched to a gene: 3. The CDR3 sequence is 14 residues long. Germline CDR1 and CDR2: MNHEY and SVGEGT. DNA for the CDR3: TGTGCCAGCAGCTTGACTAGCGGCCAAGAGACCCAGTACTTC. Amino acid sequence: CASSLTSGQETQYF.

The chain carries TRBV6-2 or TRBV6-3 and TRBJ2-7; 7 bases map to TRBD1. V dropped 2 bases and J dropped 4; count of bases not matched to a gene: 17. Germline V gene data show CDR1 as MNHEY and CDR2 as SVGEGT. This CDR3 has 18 amino acids. The CDR3 loop reads CASSYVPRTGWGEYEQYF. CDR3 coding DNA: TGTGCCAGCAGTTACGTCCCTCGGACAGGTTGGGGCGAGTACGAGCAGTACTTC.

The rearrangement joins TRBV5-6 to TRBJ2-1; 10 bases map to TRBD2. Germline V lookup: CDR1 SGHDT, CDR2 YYEEEE. Trimming removed 5 bases from V and 2 bases from J; junction bases left unmatched: 4. This CDR3 comprises 15 residues. The CDR3 protein is CASRERGGPYNEQFF. The CDR3 nucleotides are TGTGCCAGCAGAGAGCGGGGGGGGCCCTACAATGAGCAGTTCTTC.